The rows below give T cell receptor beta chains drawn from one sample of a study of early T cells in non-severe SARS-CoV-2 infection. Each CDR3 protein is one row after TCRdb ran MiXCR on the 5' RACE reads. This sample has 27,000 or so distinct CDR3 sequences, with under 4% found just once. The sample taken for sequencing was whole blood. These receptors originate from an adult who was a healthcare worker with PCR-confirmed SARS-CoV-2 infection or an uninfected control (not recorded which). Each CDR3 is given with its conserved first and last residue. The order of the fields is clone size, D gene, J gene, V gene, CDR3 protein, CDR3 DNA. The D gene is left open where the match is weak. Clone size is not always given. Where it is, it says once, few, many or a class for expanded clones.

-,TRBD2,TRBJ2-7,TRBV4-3,CASSQEVIAGYEQYF,TGCGCCAGCAGCCAAGAGGTAATAGCGGGATACGAGCAGTACTTC
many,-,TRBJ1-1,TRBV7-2,CASSQARANTEAFF,TGTGCCAGCAGCCAAGCCCGGGCCAACACTGAAGCTTTCTTT
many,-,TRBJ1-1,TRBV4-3,CASSQQRGRNTEAFF,TGCGCCAGCAGCCAACAAAGGGGCAGGAACACTGAAGCTTTCTTT
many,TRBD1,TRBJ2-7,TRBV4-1,CASSQAPGQGFYEQYF,TGCGCCAGCAGCCAGGCCCCGGGACAGGGGTTTTACGAGCAGTACTTC
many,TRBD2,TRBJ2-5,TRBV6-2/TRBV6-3,CASRTSQETQYF,TGTGCCAGTCGGACTAGCCAAGAGACCCAGTACTTC
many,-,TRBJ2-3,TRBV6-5,CASYALGGTVADTQYF,TGTGCCAGCTATGCCCTGGGGGGCACTGTGGCAGATACGCAGTATTTT
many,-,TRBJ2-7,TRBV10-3,CAISVTGTGAYEQYF,TGTGCCATCAGCGTAACCGGGACTGGGGCCTACGAGCAGTACTTC
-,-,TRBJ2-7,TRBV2,CASSESEQYF,TGTGCCAGCAGTGAATCCGAGCAGTACTTC
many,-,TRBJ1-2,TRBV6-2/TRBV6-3,CASSYRAPGYGYTF,TGTGCCAGCAGTTACCGGGCCCCTGGTTATGGCTACACCTTC
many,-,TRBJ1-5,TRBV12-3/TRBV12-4,CASSVHRDHSNQPQHF,TGTGCCAGCAGTGTCCACCGGGACCATAGCAATCAGCCCCAGCATTTT
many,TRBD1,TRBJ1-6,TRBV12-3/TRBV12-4,CASSSGQVRSPLHF,TGTGCCAGCAGTTCGGGACAGGTTCGATCACCCCTCCACTTT
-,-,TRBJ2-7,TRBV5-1,CASSLDDFYEQYF,TGCGCCAGCAGCTTGGATGACTTCTACGAGCAGTACTTC
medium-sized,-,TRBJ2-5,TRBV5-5,CASSYDEQSQHQETQYF,TGTGCCAGCAGTTACGACGAACAGAGCCAACACCAAGAGACCCAGTACTTC
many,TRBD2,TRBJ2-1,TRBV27,CASSLTGTSFNEQFF,TGTGCCAGCAGTCTTACCGGGACTAGCTTCAATGAGCAGTTCTTC
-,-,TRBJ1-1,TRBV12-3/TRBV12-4,CASSFSAANTEAFF,TGTGCCAGCAGTTTTTCGGCGGCGAACACTGAAGCTTTCTTT
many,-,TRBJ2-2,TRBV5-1,CASSLEQGDTGELFF,TGCGCCAGCAGCTTGGAACAGGGCGACACCGGGGAGCTGTTTTTT
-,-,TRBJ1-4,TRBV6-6,CASSRFTGGEKLFF,TGTGCCAGCAGTCGGTTTACGGGAGGTGAAAAACTGTTTTTT
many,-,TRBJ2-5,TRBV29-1,CSARRSYETQYF,TGCAGCGCTAGGAGGAGCTACGAGACCCAGTACTTC
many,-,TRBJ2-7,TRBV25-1,CASSLGVVDEQYF,TGTGCCAGCTCCCTGGGGGTCGTCGACGAGCAGTACTTC
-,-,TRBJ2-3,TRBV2,CASMTTSTDTQYF,TGTGCCAGCATGACCACCAGCACAGATACGCAGTATTTT
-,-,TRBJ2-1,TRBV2,CASHSRDGAYNEQFF,TGTGCCAGCCATTCCCGGGACGGTGCCTACAATGAGCAGTTCTTC
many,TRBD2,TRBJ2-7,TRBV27,CASSRLVGEGSRNEQYF,TGTGCCAGCAGCCGACTTGTGGGGGAGGGATCGAGAAACGAGCAGTACTTC
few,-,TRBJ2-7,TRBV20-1,CSVSRSPWDEQYF,TGCAGTGTTTCCCGGAGTCCGTGGGACGAGCAGTACTTC
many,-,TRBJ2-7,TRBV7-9,CASSQSGTSQGEQYF,TGTGCCAGCAGCCAGTCCGGGACATCCCAAGGCGAGCAGTACTTC